A selection of T cell receptor beta chains follows, all from one sample in a study of cytomegalovirus exposure and HLA in healthy donors. Here immunoSEQ multiplex PCR was the method, and the copy in TCRdb shows in-frame clones only, minus some. The table has roughly 180,000 clones, 70% to 80% seen once. What was sequenced was PBMCs. The receptors shown here come from a woman aged 25-40 years in good health and CMV-seropositive. The conserved cysteine and the conserved F or W are not part of the CDR3 here.

v_call cdr3_aa
TRBV6-6 ASSSGDRHTEAF
TRBV28 ASITLGGAGELF
TRBV19 ASAHRGVDTIY
TRBV4-1 ASSQSGGTGAIYGYT
TRBV7-8 ASSFQTGDNTGELF
TRBV5-4 ASSLAGETQY
TRBV27 ASSSLFREGDTEAF
TRBV5-1 ASSGQGETGELF
TRBV6-1 ASSEDWAGTYEQY
TRBV5-6 ASSVQGNEKLF
TRBV10-1 ASRGDRETEAF
TRBV7-2 ASSSPGGDFYEQY
TRBV27 ASKRVLASSGNEQF
TRBV27 ASSFQLNTEAF
TRBV10-3 ATSEERERETQY
TRBV6-6 ASSYASRNTEAF
TRBV27 ASSLIPGGGYT
TRBV5-1 ASSVSGTSETQY
TRBV7-6 ASSLGGGGTEAF
TRBV30 AWSGTDPGNTIY
TRBV28 ASSFILGDRDFEKLF
TRBV6-5 ASSQGAEAF
TRBV7-2 ASSFREAGLY
TRBV4-3 ASSPRRGEGDSYEQY
TRBV29-1 SVEVAGVEDTLY
TRBV7-2 ASSLGGLAGNEQY
TRBV2 ASLNSGDLTDTQY
TRBV7-9 ASSLDGYGHGELF
TRBV28 ASSPQGDYGYT
TRBV19 ASLTGSGNTEAF
TRBV9 ASSGLAGNTGELF
TRBV9 ASSVVGTSTDTQY
TRBV11-3 ASSLAVRGQGEQF
TRBV2 ASSDLTGRNTEAF
TRBV28 ASSSSRDRGRVVYGYT
TRBV28 ASSLGQGLEETQY
TRBV5-6 ASSSYRTGEKFTEAF
TRBV6-1 ASSGEAGTYNEQF
TRBV19 ASSSYPGQVSYEQY
TRBV14 ASSPGLNYEQY
TRBV11-3 ASSLGHRDRGGTEAF
TRBV7-9 ASSSFTPATGELF
TRBV10-3 AINLGLADTQY
TRBV30 AWSESGVGETQY
TRBV28 ASSSGEGRRYGYT
TRBV13 ASSFNRVGEQY
TRBV2 ASDRAGYEQY
TRBV25-1 ASSDWGGFGGTEAF
TRBV9 ASSLSSGITDTQY
TRBV28 ASSLRQDDGYT
TRBV4-2 ASSQAGDRDQPQH
TRBV11-2 ASSSDRVGDTQY